Listed below are T cell receptor beta chains from one sample, sequenced in a study of Ad26.COV2.S vaccination and SARS-CoV-2 variants. TCRdb's table, derived via immunoSEQ multiplex PCR, lists solely in-frame clones and lacks some. This sample has approximately 280,000 clones, with roughly 86% found just once. This specimen was peripheral blood, taken in a trial of Ad26.COV2.S vaccine versus placebo. These receptor sequences come from a person aged 18-65 years who received the Ad26.COV2.S COVID-19 vaccine or a placebo. Both conserved end residues are part of each CDR3. Fields, in order: clone size, V gene, D gene, J gene, CDR3 protein, CDR3 DNA. A D gene is named only where the DNA matches it firmly. The size entry is marked missing in some rows and otherwise reads once, few, many or a size class.

-	TRBV10-1	TRBD2	TRBJ2-2	CASKLTGGTGELFF	TGCGCCAGCAAGTTAACGGGGGGCACCGGGGAGCTGTTTTTT
few	TRBV21-1	-	TRBJ1-4	CASSTDGVSNEKLFF	TGTGCCAGCAGCACCGACGGAGTGAGTAATGAAAAACTGTTTTTT
-	TRBV2	-	TRBJ2-7	CAGQGGQGAHEQYF	TGTGCCGGCCAAGGCGGGCAGGGTGCCCACGAGCAGTACTTC
-	TRBV25-1	TRBD1	TRBJ1-2	CASSELGGTGTLDGYTF	TGTGCCAGCAGTGAATTGGGTGGGACAGGGACCCTCGATGGCTACACCTTC
-	TRBV2	-	TRBJ1-5	CASSELWTGSRPQHF	TGTGCCAGCAGTGAACTCTGGACCGGATCAAGGCCCCAGCATTTT
-	TRBV30	-	TRBJ1-6	CAWKWSSYNSPLHF	TGTGCCTGGAAATGGAGCTCCTATAATTCACCCCTCCACTTT
-	TRBV3-1/TRBV3-2	TRBD2	TRBJ2-3	CASSQGGLALYTQYF	TGTGCCAGCAGCCAAGGGGGACTAGCCCTTTATACGCAGTATTTT
-	TRBV7-9	-	TRBJ1-2	CASSFDLQGPPPF	TGTGCCAGCAGCTTCGACCTCCAGGGGCCGCCCCCCTTC
-	TRBV7-2	TRBD2	TRBJ2-7	CASSLAGGTYEQYF	TGTGCCAGCAGCTTAGCGGGGGGGACCTACGAGCAGTACTTC
-	TRBV7-7	-	TRBJ2-3	CASSLEAGSTDTQYF	TGTGCCAGCAGCTTAGAGGCGGGTTCCACAGATACGCAGTATTTT
few	TRBV19	-	TRBJ1-2	CASSNTGPGQGYTF	TGTGCCAGTAGCAATACAGGGCCCGGACAGGGCTACACCTTC
-	TRBV18	TRBD2	TRBJ2-7	CASSPLSGTTANYEQYF	TGTGCCAGCTCACCTCTTTCCGGGACTACGGCGAACTACGAGCAGTACTTC
-	TRBV7-8	TRBD2	TRBJ2-7	CASSFQAGGGNEQYF	TGTGCCAGCAGCTTCCAAGCGGGAGGTGGCAACGAGCAGTACTTC
-	TRBV7-2	-	TRBJ2-7	CASSRRQGVEQYF	TGTGCCAGCAGTAGACGTCAGGGCGTCGAGCAGTACTTC
-	TRBV11-2	-	TRBJ2-7	CASSLEDRSYEQYF	TGTGCCAGCAGCTTAGAGGACAGATCCTACGAGCAGTACTTC
few	TRBV19	-	TRBJ2-3	CASSIKAGFTDTQYF	TGTGCCAGTAGTATTAAGGCGGGATTCACAGATACGCAGTATTTT
-	TRBV7-8	TRBD1	TRBJ1-1	CASSSNRGLNTEAFF	TGTGCCAGCAGCTCAAACAGGGGGCTTAACACTGAAGCTTTCTTT
-	TRBV12-5	-	TRBJ1-6	CASGLGNSPLHF	TGTGCTAGTGGCTTGGGTAATTCACCCCTCCACTTT
-	TRBV5-5	-	TRBJ1-1	CASSLVGAATEAFF	TGTGCCAGCAGCTTGGTCGGGGCAGCCACTGAAGCTTTCTTT
-	TRBV29-1	-	TRBJ2-7	CSVAEQGLREQYF	TGCAGCGTTGCGGAACAGGGTTTGAGGGAGCAGTACTTC
-	TRBV4-1	TRBD1	TRBJ2-2	CASRGQANTGELFF	TGCGCCAGCAGAGGACAGGCGAACACCGGGGAGCTGTTTTTT
-	TRBV10-3	TRBD1	TRBJ1-6	CAIRTRDSGNSPLHF	TGTGCCATCCGGACCCGGGACAGCGGTAATTCACCCCTCCACTTT
-	TRBV20-1	TRBD1	TRBJ1-2	CSPYRGYGYTF	TGCAGTCCGTACAGGGGATATGGCTACACCTTC
-	TRBV6-6	-	TRBJ2-7	CASSYPVSPSYEQYF	TGTGCCAGCAGTTACCCTGTATCCCCGTCCTACGAGCAGTACTTC
-	TRBV24-1	TRBD1	TRBJ2-1	CATSDSQGATLDEQFF	TGTGCCACCAGTGATTCACAGGGGGCCACCCTCGATGAGCAGTTCTTC
-	TRBV30	-	TRBJ2-7	CASKRVGLSSYEQYF	TGTGCCTCCAAACGCGTGGGACTCAGCTCCTACGAGCAGTACTTC
-	TRBV5-1	TRBD2	TRBJ2-3	CASSPRGAGGDTQYF	TGCGCCAGCAGCCCCCGAGGGGCGGGGGGGGATACGCAGTATTTT
once	TRBV12-5	-	TRBJ1-1	CASGLRDTTEAFF	TGTGCTAGTGGTTTGCGGGACACCACTGAAGCTTTCTTT
-	TRBV3-1/TRBV3-2	TRBD2	TRBJ2-7	CASSQEGLGSSYEQYF	TGTGCCAGCAGCCAAGAGGGACTAGGCAGCTCCTACGAGCAGTACTTC
-	TRBV4-1	-	TRBJ1-3	CASSHLRRLNSGNTIYF	TGCGCCAGCAGCCATCTTCGGAGGCTGAACTCTGGAAACACCATATATTTT
-	TRBV18	-	TRBJ1-4	CASSPQTGTIEKLFF	TGTGCCAGCTCACCACAAACCGGGACAATTGAAAAACTGTTTTTT
-	TRBV19	-	TRBJ1-1	CASSINREHTEAFF	TGTGCCAGTAGTATTAACCGGGAGCACACTGAAGCTTTCTTT
-	TRBV10-3	TRBD1	TRBJ2-3	CAISEGTGTVDTQYF	TGTGCCATCAGTGAGGGGACAGGGACAGTAGATACGCAGTATTTT
-	TRBV7-2	-	TRBJ1-4	CASSLAGRSNEKLFF	TGTGCCAGCAGCTTAGCCGGCAGAAGTAATGAAAAACTGTTTTTT
few	TRBV5-6	-	TRBJ1-1	CASSQVRNTEAFF	TGTGCCAGCAGCCAGGTACGGAACACTGAAGCTTTCTTT
-	TRBV6-5	-	TRBJ2-7	CASSLQPESVGEQYF	TGTGCCAGCTCACTACAACCGGAATCCGTGGGCGAGCAGTACTTC
-	TRBV7-9	TRBD2	TRBJ2-3	CASSRGREWGTDTQYF	TGTGCCAGCAGCAGAGGGCGGGAGTGGGGCACAGATACGCAGTATTTT
few	TRBV27	-	TRBJ1-6	CASSLFIGNPLHF	TGTGCCAGCAGTTTATTTATTGGCAATCCCCTCCACTTT
few	TRBV11-3	-	TRBJ2-7	CASSAGPYEQYF	TGTGCCAGCAGCGCGGGCCCCTACGAGCAGTACTTC
-	TRBV6-5	-	TRBJ2-7	CASSQASYEQYF	TGTGCCAGCTCCCAGGCATCCTACGAGCAGTACTTC
-	TRBV19	TRBD1	TRBJ1-1	CASSMDRMVGAFF	TGTGCCAGTAGTATGGACAGGATGGTTGGGGCTTTCTTT
-	TRBV7-3	TRBD2	TRBJ2-1	CASSLTAGGYNEQFF	TGTGCCAGCAGCTTAACTGCGGGGGGTTACAATGAGCAGTTCTTC
-	TRBV12-2	-	TRBJ2-1	CASRLEPGGTISYNEQFF	TGTGCAAGTCGCTTAGAACCCGGGGGGACCATCTCCTACAATGAGCAGTTCTTC
-	TRBV5-1	-	TRBJ1-5	CASSLAGQDNQPQHF	TGCGCCAGCAGCTTGGCCGGGCAGGACAATCAGCCCCAGCATTTT
-	TRBV5-1	-	TRBJ2-7	CASSTAVGPLYEQYF	TGCGCCAGCAGTACCGCCGTAGGACCACTCTACGAGCAGTACTTC
-	TRBV11-2	-	TRBJ2-1	CASSPLGPSDNEQFF	TGTGCCAGCAGCCCTCTAGGCCCATCCGACAATGAGCAGTTCTTC
-	TRBV4-2	TRBD2	TRBJ2-1	CASSQVGREGIEQFF	TGTGCCAGCAGCCAAGTAGGGCGGGAGGGTATTGAGCAGTTCTTC
-	TRBV18	TRBD2	TRBJ2-2	CASSPSSGRASGELFF	TGTGCCAGCTCACCGTCTAGCGGGAGGGCCTCCGGGGAGCTGTTTTTT
-	TRBV7-2	-	TRBJ2-3	CASSQYATDFTDTQYF	TGTGCCAGCAGCCAATATGCGACGGACTTCACAGATACGCAGTATTTT
once	TRBV24-1	-	TRBJ2-1	CATSDSASPQNQQFF	TGTGCCACCAGTGATTCGGCTAGCCCACAAAACCAGCAGTTCTTC
-	TRBV27	-	TRBJ1-2	CASSATQGNYGYTF	TGTGCCAGCAGTGCAACACAGGGAAACTATGGCTACACCTTC
-	TRBV4-1	-	TRBJ2-1	CASSQNYLSGFEQFF	TGCGCCAGCAGCCAAAACTACCTCAGCGGTTTCGAGCAGTTCTTC
-	TRBV2	-	TRBJ2-7	CASSEGSITYEQYF	TGTGCCAGCAGTGAAGGTTCGATAACCTACGAGCAGTACTTC
-	TRBV2	-	TRBJ1-5	CASSLAGGQPQHF	TGTGCCAGCAGTCTCGCGGGCGGGCAGCCCCAGCATTTT
once	TRBV7-7	-	TRBJ2-2	CASSSALGAGGTGELFF	TGTGCCAGCAGCTCGGCTCTAGGGGCTGGGGGAACCGGGGAGCTGTTTTTT
-	TRBV7-6	-	TRBJ1-5	CASSPGGGGSYNQPQHF	TGTGCCAGCAGCCCCGGGGGTGGGGGATCATACAATCAGCCCCAGCATTTT